Following are 18 T cell receptor beta chains from one sample sequenced in a study of siplizumab effects on memory and regulatory T cells. Method: immunoSEQ multiplex PCR; TCRdb's copy keeps in-frame clones and lacks some. The sample records roughly 93,000 clones, 90% to 95% being singletons. Input material: non-Treg CD4+ T cells sorted from blood. The receptors here all came from a human donor in good health.

The chain is built from TRBV14 and TRBJ2-1; 8 bases are shared with TRBD1. The CDR3 runs 19 residues. Germline V CDR1 and CDR2: SGHDN, FVKESK. The V segment lost 1 base and the J segment 5 bases; nucleotides outside the gene matches: 16. The DNA of the CDR3 is TGTGCCAGCAGCCAAGTCTTTTTTCCGAGACAGGGGACCCACAATGAGCAGTTCTTC. Residues: CASSQVFFPRQGTHNEQFF.

V usage is TRBV9 and J usage is TRBJ2-7; no definite D call. The CDR3 runs 14 residues. Trimming removed 0 bases from V and 2 bases from J, with 9 bases in between. CDR1 and CDR2 from the germline V gene are SGDLS and YYNGEE. The CDR3 DNA follows: TGTGCCAGCAGCGTAGGGGCAGGCCCCTACGAGCAGTACTTC. This gives the protein CASSVGAGPYEQYF.

V is TRBV19 and J is TRBJ1-5; 8 positions match TRBD1. Germline V gene data show CDR1 as LNHDA and CDR2 as SQIVND (reference sequence). This CDR3 has 14 amino acids. The junction had 9 bases not matched to a gene; V was cut back by 7 bases and J by 7 bases. The CDR3 coding sequence is TGTGCCAGTACCAACAGGGGGTTAGTGCAGCCCCAGCATTTT. Residues: CASTNRGLVQPQHF.

The chain is built from TRBV28 and TRBJ2-5; D is undetermined. The V and J ends lost 3 bases and 2 bases respectively, with 10 bases between them. Germline V gives CDR1 MDHEN, CDR2 SYDVKM. The CDR3 contains 14 residues. CDR3 loop: CASSFGRVQETQYF. CDR3 in DNA: TGTGCCAGCAGTTTCGGTCGGGTTCAAGAGACCCAGTACTTC.

The chain employs TRBV28 and TRBJ2-1, with D perhaps TRBD2 (5 bases). This CDR3 comprises 14 residues. Trimming took off 5 bases at V and 10 bases at J, with 18 bases between the two ends. Germline CDR1 MDHEN, CDR2 SYDVKM. The CDR3 spells CASSHPRGYGEQFF. CDR3 bases: TGTGCCAGCAGTCACCCGCGAGGGTACGGCGAGCAGTTCTTC.

Note on this clone: Sequence at one end of the junction differs from germline and may be a read error. V is TRBV7-3 and J is TRBJ1-1; 7 bases agree with TRBD1. This CDR3 has 12 residues. CDR1 and CDR2 (germline): SGHTA, FQGTGA. The chain's CDR3 is CASRLIGQAAFF. The CDR3 DNA sequence: TGTGCCAGCAGGTTAATCGGACAGGCGGCTTTCTTT.

The chain carries TRBV5-4 and TRBJ1-1; perhaps TRBD1 as D (5 bases). This CDR3 has 13 residues. Germline V gives CDR1 SGHNT, CDR2 YYREEE (reference sequence). The V end was cut by 3 bases, the J end by 1 base, with 7 bases between. CDR3: CASSSTGNTEAFF. For the CDR3, the DNA is TGTGCCAGCAGCTCAACAGGGAACACTGAAGCTTTCTTT.

V usage is TRBV15 and J usage is TRBJ1-2; 7 positions match TRBD1. The CDR3 has 15 amino acids. V was pared by 0 bases and J by 0 bases, with 1 base of the junction left unmatched. Germline lookup yields CDR1 LNHNV and CDR2 YYDKDF (reference sequence). The CDR3 spells CATSRDTGANYGYTF. In nucleotides, the CDR3 is TGTGCCACCAGCAGAGATACAGGGGCTAACTATGGCTACACCTTC.

The chain uses TRBV5-5 and TRBJ1-4; D remains ambiguous. The length of the CDR3 is 12 residues. Germline values: CDR1 SGHKS, CDR2 YYEKEE (reference sequence). The V gene lost 0 bases and the J gene lost 8 bases, with 5 bases spanning the gap. CDR3 sequence (DNA): TGTGCCAGCAGCTTGGGCGGAGAAAAACTGTTTTTT. Its protein product is CASSLGGEKLFF. Filled out from reference TRBV5-5 and TRBJ1-4, the complete variable domain reads DAGVTQSPTHLIKTRGQQVTLRCSPISGHKSVSWYQQVLGQGPQFIFQYYEKEERGRGNFPDRFSARQFPNYSSELNVNALLLGDSALYLCASSLGGEKLFFGSGTQLSVL.

This chain links TRBV6-7 with TRBJ2-7; weak D call: TRBD1 (6 bases). TRBV6-7 is treated as an ORF (open reading frame) with a function not yet certain. The CDR3 consists of 12 residues. V was shortened by 11 bases and J by 2 bases, with 13 bases between the two germline ends. The CDR3, as DNA: TGTGCCGGGGAGACAGGAGCCTACGAGCAGTACTTC. It translates to CAGETGAYEQYF.

V usage is TRBV5-1 and J usage is TRBJ2-7; D unresolved. From germline, CDR1 is SGHRS and CDR2 YFSETQ. This CDR3 contains 15 residues. Trimming shortened V by 0 bases and J by 3 bases, and 13 bases separated the two germline ends. CDR3 residues: CASSLDFGARYEQYF. In DNA form, the CDR3 reads TGCGCCAGCAGCTTGGATTTCGGAGCCCGCTACGAGCAGTACTTC.

The chain recombines TRBV6-5 with TRBJ1-5, with a possible D match to TRBD1 (5 bases). Deletions cut 0 bases from V and 1 base from J, with 10 bases between. The CDR3 runs 16 residues. Germline values: CDR1 MNHEY, CDR2 SVGAGI. CDR3 sequence reads: CASSYSGTGSNQPQHF. CDR3 DNA: TGTGCCAGCAGTTACTCAGGGACGGGGAGCAATCAGCCCCAGCATTTT.

The chain couples TRBV9 to TRBJ1-2, with TRBD1 identical over 7 bases. CDR1 and CDR2 (germline): SGDLS, YYNGEE. The CDR3 totals 14 residues. V gave up 1 base and J gave up 6 bases; unmatched junction bases: 6. CDR3: CASSVLTGRNGYTF. The CDR3 DNA reads as TGTGCCAGCAGCGTATTGACAGGGCGTAATGGCTACACCTTC.

This chain uses TRBV7-2 with TRBJ1-2; 7 bases are a match to TRBD1. The CDR3 covers 14 residues. The germline V gene encodes CDR1 SGHTA and CDR2 FQGNSA. Trimming took 1 base from V and 8 from J; bases not matched to a gene: 7. The CDR3: CASSLGSTGLGYTF. CDR3 sequence (DNA): TGTGCCAGCAGCTTAGGTTCGACAGGGCTAGGCTACACCTTC. Based on the CDR3 plus reference TRBV7-2 and TRBJ1-2, the full variable domain is GAGVSQSPSNKVTEKGKDVELRCDPISGHTALYWYRQSLGQGLEFLIYFQGNSAPDKSGLPSDRFSAERTGGSVSTLTIQRTQQEDSAVYLCASSLGSTGLGYTFGSGTRLTVV.

This chain joins TRBV25-1 and TRBJ1-2; D gene unclear. CDR1 is MGHDK and CDR2 is SYGVNS in the germline V gene. Trimming pared 4 bases from V and 8 bases from J, leaving 17 bases between. CDR3 length: 14 amino acids. CDR3 loop: CASSAYTGPGGYTF. The CDR3 nucleotides are TGTGCCAGCAGTGCCTATACGGGCCCCGGGGGCTACACCTTC.

V and J are TRBV4-1 and TRBJ2-5; TRBD1 is a possible D gene (6 bases). V was clipped by 4 bases and J by 2 bases, with 17 bases between them. This CDR3 has 16 residues. CDR1 is MGHRA, CDR2 YSYEKL, per germline. This chain's CDR3 is CASSRVAGTPQETQYF. DNA for the CDR3: TGCGCCAGCAGCCGAGTAGCCGGGACACCGCAAGAGACCCAGTACTTC.

The CDR3 nucleotides read TGTGCCAGCCGGGACTGGGGGGACTACAATGAGCAGTTCTTC. This gives the protein CASRDWGDYNEQFF. The rearrangement joins TRBV6-6 to TRBJ2-1, with a possible D match to TRBD2 (6 bases). The CDR3 length is 14 residues. With 8 bases removed from V and 3 bases from J, the gap between germline ends came to 14 bases. Germline assignment: CDR1 MNHNY and CDR2 SVGAGI (reference sequence).

The CDR3 loop reads CASSVDRDGNTIYF. The CDR3 DNA reads TGTGCCAGCAGTGTGGACAGGGATGGAAACACCATATATTTT. The chain carries TRBV6-5 and TRBJ1-3, with 8 bases matching TRBD1. V trimming: 5 bases; J trimming: 3 bases; junction bases outside the gene matches: 3. CDR1 and CDR2 (germline): MNHEY, SVGAGI. This CDR3 comprises 14 residues.